These 4 T cell receptor beta chains were all obtained from the same sample, sequenced in a study of cytomegalovirus exposure and HLA in healthy donors. The study ran its PCR with 60 Vbeta and 13 Jbeta primers. Profiling relied on immunoSEQ multiplex PCR, and the TCRdb table lists in-frame clones only, not all of them. The sample carries about 160,000 clones, about three quarters recorded once. Sequences were obtained from PBMCs. The source is a woman between 35 and 50 years old in good health and CMV-seropositive.

The gene calls are TRBV5-5 and TRBJ2-1; the D gene is possibly TRBD2 (6 bases). The ends were cut back, 6 bases at V and 2 bases at J, with 18 bases in the middle. Germline CDR1 and CDR2: SGHKS and YYEKEE (reference sequence). The CDR3 totals 16 residues. CDR3 sequence: CASTRGSGSTYNEQFF. Written as DNA, the CDR3 is TGTGCCAGCACCCGGGGGAGCGGGTCTACCTACAATGAGCAGTTCTTC. The variable domain in full, with the rest retrieved from reference TRBV5-5 and TRBJ2-1, is DAGVTQSPTHLIKTRGQQVTLRCSPISGHKSVSWYQQVLGQGPQFIFQYYEKEERGRGNFPDRFSARQFPNYSSELNVNALLLGDSALYLCASTRGSGSTYNEQFFGPGTRLTVL.

The chain couples TRBV7-9 to TRBJ1-5, with D possibly matching TRBD1 (5 bases). Trimming removed 1 base at V and 1 base at J, with 14 bases between. CDR3 length equals 17 residues. In germline, CDR1 is SEHNR, CDR2 FQNEAQ (reference sequence). The CDR3, as DNA: TGTGCCAGCAGCTTAGTTCTATCAGGGCAAAGCAATCAGCCCCAGCATTTT. Its translation is CASSLVLSGQSNQPQHF.

This clone was counted once. The chain combines TRBV5-1 with TRBJ1-5; 7 bases fit TRBD1. Per the germline V gene, CDR1 is SGHRS and CDR2 is YFSETQ. This CDR3 has 14 residues. The V gene end was trimmed by 2 bases and the J gene end by 4 bases; junction bases not matched to a gene: 3. The CDR3 region has the DNA TGCGCCAGCAGCTTCGGGGACAGAAATCAGCCCCAGCATTTT. Its protein is CASSFGDRNQPQHF.

This chain connects TRBV13 to TRBJ2-1; 11 bases are shared with TRBD2. There are 17 residues in the CDR3. With V trimmed by 1 base and J by 5 bases, 7 bases remained unmatched. CDR1 and CDR2 from the germline V gene are PRHDT and FYEKMQ (reference sequence). The DNA of the CDR3 is TGTGCCAGCAGCTTAGTGGCTAGCGGGGGGCCAAACAATGAGCAGTTCTTC. It is translated as CASSLVASGGPNNEQFF.